The 23 T cell receptor beta chains presented below share a single source sample, sequenced in a study of blood T cell repertoires in COVID-19 (dated by TCRdb to between 2020 and 2021). Libraries were constructed by the immunoSEQ multiplex PCR assay. TCRdb mirrors the immuneACCESS table, restricted to in-frame sequences. Some clones are absent from its copies; in checked studies, under half trace to an unresolved V gene, and the reason for the others is unknown. The sample contains about 65,000 clones, about 94% of them found a single time. Approximately 2.9% of the sample is taken by the ten largest. The source material was peripheral blood. The source of these receptors is a man in his 70s with active COVID-19.

This clone was counted a single time. The rearrangement joins TRBV10-2 to TRBJ2-7; D remains unclear. This CDR3 has 12 amino acids. V dropped 3 bases and J dropped 4 bases, with 7 bases sitting between them. Germline V gene lookup returns CDR1 WSHSY and CDR2 SAAADI. The CDR3 region is CASSDRSYEQYV. CDR3 bases: TGCGCCAGCAGTGACCGCAGTTACGAGCAGTACGTC.

V gene TRBV6-2 or TRBV6-3 combines with J gene TRBJ2-5, with D tentatively TRBD2 (6 bases). Germline V gene sequence: CDR1 MNHEY, CDR2 SVGEGT. The CDR3 consists of 15 residues. V was shortened by 6 bases and J by 5 bases, with 19 bases between the two germline ends. The CDR3 bases are TGTGCCAGCAGCCTGGGGGGAGCGTCCAGGGAGACCCAGTACTTC. Encoded protein: CASSLGGASRETQYF.

This chain uses TRBV10-3 with TRBJ2-5; D is unclear. The germline V and J ends were trimmed by 3 bases and 2 bases, with 10 bases remaining between them. CDR3 size: 14 residues. Looked up from germline, CDR1 is ENHRY and CDR2 is SYGVKD. CDR3 region: CAISDGQPQETQYF. CDR3 nucleotides: TGTGCCATCAGTGATGGGCAGCCTCAAGAGACCCAGTACTTC.

In its sample, this clone ranks as medium-sized. The sample holds other DNA sequences that translate to the same CDR3. The CDR3 DNA is TGTGCCAGCACGGGGAACACTGAAGCTTTCTTT. Translation: CASTGNTEAFF. The chain couples TRBV6-5 to TRBJ1-1; D gene unclear. Germline CDR1 MNHEY, CDR2 SVGAGI. The CDR3 contains 11 residues. The V gene lost 7 bases and the J gene lost 1 base, with 4 bases spanning the gap.

The gene calls are TRBV5-1 and TRBJ1-1, with 8 bases fitting TRBD1. J lost 0 bases, V lost 0 bases, and 1 base had no gene match. Germline CDR1 reads SGHRS; CDR2 reads YFSETQ. This CDR3 is 15 amino acids long. In nucleotides, the CDR3 is TGCGCCAGCAGCTTGGGACAGGGGATGAACACTGAAGCTTTCTTT. Translating gives CASSLGQGMNTEAFF.

The chain joins TRBV3-1 (or the pseudogene TRBV3-2) to TRBJ1-2; D is unclear. The V gene lost 1 base and the J gene lost 9 bases, with 18 bases spanning the gap. The CDR3 spans 15 residues. In germline, CDR1 is LGHDT, CDR2 YNNKEL (reference sequence). The CDR3 DNA follows: TGTGCCAGCAGCCAAGTTTCGGGGAGCGGCCTTCGCTACACCTTC. Its protein is CASSQVSGSGLRYTF.

This rearrangement joins TRBV7-2 to TRBJ2-3; 7 bases align to TRBD1. Per the germline V gene, CDR1 is SGHTA and CDR2 is FQGNSA. V gave up 0 bases and J gave up 6 bases; unmatched junction bases: 6. CDR3 length: 15 amino acids. CDR3 nucleotide sequence: TGTGCCAGCAGCTTAGCGGGAACAGGGGACGATACGCAGTATTTT. Amino acid sequence: CASSLAGTGDDTQYF. The entire variable domain, with the rest obtained from reference TRBV7-2 and TRBJ2-3, is as follows: GAGVSQSPSNKVTEKGKDVELRCDPISGHTALYWYRQSLGQGLEFLIYFQGNSAPDKSGLPSDRFSAERTGGSVSTLTIQRTQQEDSAVYLCASSLAGTGDDTQYFGPGTRLTVL.

The rearrangement uses TRBV5-1 and TRBJ2-7; 10 nucleotides agree with TRBD1. Germline lookup yields CDR1 SGHRS and CDR2 YFSETQ. V lost 4 bases, J lost 4 bases, and 8 bases stayed unmatched. The CDR3 has 15 amino acids. The CDR3 nucleotides are TGCGCCAGCAGCACGGGGACAGGGGCTAGGTACGAGCAGTACGTC. This codes for CASSTGTGARYEQYV.

The chain is built from TRBV2 and TRBJ2-7; the D gene is possibly TRBD1 (6 bases). Germline-derived CDR1 and CDR2 are SNHLY and FYNNEI. The CDR3 is 14 residues long. V lost 7 bases and J 2 bases, leaving 15 bases between the germline ends. CDR3: CASTLRTATYEQYF. CDR3 bases: TGTGCCAGCACCCTCCGGACAGCTACCTACGAGCAGTACTTC.

The CDR3 loop is CATSDPSRRADTQYF. CDR3 DNA: TGTGCCACCAGCGACCCAAGCAGGAGGGCAGATACGCAGTATTTT. This chain links TRBV24-1 with TRBJ2-3; TRBD2 is a possible D gene (6 bases). CDR1 KGHDR and CDR2 SFDVKD come from the germline V gene. The V end was cut by 7 bases, the J end by 4 bases, with 17 bases between. The CDR3 sequence is 15 residues long.

This clone was seen only a few times. The CDR3, as DNA: TGTGCCAGCAGCAGAGACAGGGGCGCACCCCTCCACTTT. This translates into CASSRDRGAPLHF. V usage is TRBV6-2 or TRBV6-3 and J usage is TRBJ1-6, with TRBD1 matching over 8 bases. V dropped 6 bases and J dropped 11; count of bases not matched to a gene: 6. Germline values: CDR1 MNHEY, CDR2 SVGEGT. There are 13 residues in the CDR3.

CDR3 nucleotides: TGTGCCAGTAGTAGTCGGGGATTTCAAGAGACCCAGTACTTC. Its protein product is CASSSRGFQETQYF. The chain carries TRBV19 and TRBJ2-5, with D perhaps TRBD2 (5 bases). V shed 4 bases and J shed 2 bases, with 11 bases lying between them. CDR1 and CDR2 (germline): LNHDA, SQIVND (reference sequence). The CDR3 loop spans 14 amino acids.

The CDR3 region is CASSKNPRDNEQFF. The CDR3 DNA is TGTGCCAGCAGCAAAAACCCACGGGACAATGAGCAGTTCTTC. This chain joins TRBV11-3 and TRBJ2-1; no clear D gene. V was shortened by 5 bases and J by 5 bases, with 13 bases between the two germline ends. CDR1 SGHNT and CDR2 YENEEA come from the germline V gene. CDR3 length: 14 residues.

The chain links TRBV18 to TRBJ2-7; the match to TRBD1 covers 10 bases. Trimming at V came to 2 bases and at J to 6 bases, leaving 1 base not matched to a gene. The CDR3 is 13 amino acids. CDR1 and CDR2 from the germline V gene are KGHSH and LQKENI. CDR3 in DNA: TGTGCCAGCTCACCAAGGACAGGGGGCGAGCAGTACTTC. Protein sequence: CASSPRTGGEQYF.

The chain links TRBV6-4 to TRBJ1-1; 7 bases align to TRBD1. The germline V gene encodes CDR1 MRHNA and CDR2 SNTAGT. This CDR3 contains 13 residues. J gave up 5 bases and V 4 bases, and 4 bases lay outside the gene matches. The CDR3 region is CASSATTGTEAFF. The CDR3 DNA is TGTGCCAGCAGTGCCACGACAGGGACTGAAGCTTTCTTT.

The rearrangement joins TRBV18 to TRBJ2-7, with D perhaps TRBD1 (8 bases). There are 15 residues in the CDR3. The V gene lost 3 bases and the J gene lost 7 bases, with 19 bases spanning the gap. Germline V CDR1 and CDR2: KGHSH, LQKENI. The chain's CDR3 is CASSPWTGRVGEQYV. CDR3 sequence (DNA): TGTGCCAGCTCACCCTGGACAGGGAGGGTGGGGGAGCAGTACGTC.

The J gene is TRBJ1-3, the V gene TRBV15; 9 bases are a match to TRBD1. Germline V gives CDR1 LNHNV, CDR2 YYDKDF (reference sequence). The CDR3 has 15 amino acids. Germline trimming cut 4 bases from V and 3 bases from J; bases unmatched to any gene: 4. DNA for the CDR3: TGTGCCACCAGCAAGGGACAGGGTAGTGGAAACACCATATATTTT. Amino acids: CATSKGQGSGNTIYF.

J is TRBJ1-4 and V is TRBV27; possible D gene TRBD1, 5 bases. V lost 4 bases, J lost 0 bases, and 15 bases lay in between. CDR1 and CDR2 (germline): MNHEY, SMNVEV (reference sequence). The CDR3 length is 17 residues. CDR3 sequence reads: CASSSKHRFATNEKLFF. CDR3 DNA sequence: TGTGCCAGCAGTTCGAAACACAGGTTTGCAACTAATGAAAAACTGTTTTTT.

The chain uses TRBV4-3 and TRBJ2-4; 8 positions match TRBD1. J lost 8 bases, V lost 1 base, and 7 bases had no gene match. Germline CDR1 and CDR2: LGHNA and YSLEER. This CDR3 comprises 15 residues. This chain's CDR3 is CASSQGTGPLDIQYF. The CDR3, as DNA: TGCGCCAGCAGCCAAGGGACAGGGCCCCTGGACATTCAGTACTTC.

The chain uses TRBV15 and TRBJ2-5, with a weak D call TRBD2 (5 bases). The CDR3 is made up of 14 amino acids. V dropped 4 bases and J dropped 1 base, with 10 bases sitting between them. Looked up from germline, CDR1 is LNHNV and CDR2 is YYDKDF (reference sequence). CDR3 coding DNA: TGTGCCACCAGCACCTCCGGGGTCCAAGAGACCCAGTACTTC. Translating gives CATSTSGVQETQYF.

The rearrangement links TRBV10-2 to TRBJ1-1; no clear D. Germline-derived CDR1 and CDR2 are WSHSY and SAAADI. The CDR3 contains 12 residues. Trimming stripped 4 bases from V and 10 bases from J, with 13 bases between. CDR3 amino acids: CASSVIRERAFF. CDR3 bases: TGCGCCAGCAGTGTTATCCGAGAGAGAGCTTTCTTT.

This clone was detected once. V gene TRBV3-1 (or the pseudogene TRBV3-2) combines with J gene TRBJ1-1; TRBD1 might be the D (5 bases). The CDR3 is 15 residues long. Trimming removed 1 base at V and 2 bases at J, with 11 bases between. Looked up from germline, CDR1 is LGHDT and CDR2 is YNNKEL (reference sequence). The DNA for the CDR3 is TGTGCCAGCAGCCAAGGCAGGGCTGGTAACACTGAAGCTTTCTTT. Protein sequence: CASSQGRAGNTEAFF.

The chain recombines TRBV5-6 with TRBJ1-4; perhaps TRBD1 as D (5 bases). CDR3 length equals 15 residues. Trimming stripped 2 bases from V and 4 bases from J, with 12 bases between. CDR1 and CDR2 from the germline V gene are SGHDT and YYEEEE. The CDR3 DNA is TGTGCCAGCAGCTTTCGCGGGACCCTTAATGAAAAACTGTTTTTT. Encoded protein: CASSFRGTLNEKLFF.